This entry lists 12 T cell receptor beta chains sequenced from one sample in a study of blood T cells in healthy people across ages. The authors ran a second PCR of 7 to 11 cycles using a sample-barcoded 5' primer and a J-beta primer mix. Each CDR3 protein gets one entry after TCRdb re-called the 5' RACE reads with MiXCR. The sample has 720,000 or so distinct CDR3 sequences; over 40% are singletons. The sample consisted of blood. The receptors here all came from a man older than 75 in good health.

This clonotype was detected only a few times. V usage is TRBV5-1 and J usage is TRBJ1-2; possible D gene TRBD1, 6 bases. The CDR3 is made up of 13 amino acids. Germline V gives CDR1 SGHRS, CDR2 YFSETQ. Trimming stripped 2 bases from V and 7 bases from J, with 12 bases between. As DNA, the CDR3 is TGCGCCAGCAGCTTACCAGGGACAAGTGGCTACACCTTC. This gives the protein CASSLPGTSGYTF.

The rearrangement uses TRBV4-1 and TRBJ2-5, with 7 nucleotides matching TRBD1. Losses at the gene ends were 2 bases for V and 0 bases for J; bases not matched to a gene: 6. Per the germline V gene, CDR1 is MGHRA and CDR2 is YSYEKL. This CDR3 has 16 residues. In nucleotides, the CDR3 is TGCGCCAGCAGCCAATCGACAGGGTCGTACCAAGAGACCCAGTACTTC. Protein product: CASSQSTGSYQETQYF.

This clonotype was seen only a few times. The chain combines TRBV7-2 with TRBJ1-2, with D unresolved. This CDR3 contains 13 residues. Germline-derived CDR1 and CDR2 are SGHTA and FQGNSA. V shed 0 bases and J shed 6 bases, with 8 bases lying between them. The CDR3 sequence: CASSLAYGDGYTF. CDR3 bases: TGTGCCAGCAGCTTAGCGTATGGGGATGGCTACACCTTC.

There are a few counts of this clonotype. CDR3 DNA sequence: TGCGCCAGCAGCCAAGATTCAAGGGACAGGGCCCAGGCAGATACGCAGTATTTT. This encodes CASSQDSRDRAQADTQYF. The rearrangement uses TRBV4-1 and TRBJ2-3, with 9 bases matching TRBD1. This CDR3 has 18 residues. Trimming took 0 bases from V and 4 from J; bases not matched to a gene: 11. The germline CDR1 and CDR2 sequences are MGHRA and YSYEKL.

This clonotype was seen at least ten times. This chain uses TRBV5-1 with TRBJ2-1; unclear D gene. Germline CDR1 is SGHRS and CDR2 is YFSETQ. The CDR3 extends over 15 amino acids. V shed 0 bases and J shed 5 bases, with 12 bases lying between them. CDR3 bases: TGCGCCAGCAGCTTGGCCCCCCAGCCTGACAATGAGCAGTTCTTC. The encoded protein is CASSLAPQPDNEQFF.

This clonotype showed up just a few times. The chain combines TRBV9 with TRBJ1-1; no clear D gene. CDR1 and CDR2 (germline): SGDLS, YYNGEE. Trimming pared 5 bases from V and 1 base from J, leaving 15 bases between. CDR3 length equals 15 residues. The CDR3 coding sequence is TGTGCCAGCAGGGCCGGAGGACTGGAGAACACTGAAGCTTTCTTT. Its translation: CASRAGGLENTEAFF. The complete variable domain, with remaining parts taken from reference TRBV9 and TRBJ1-1, reads DSGVTQTPKHLITATGQRVTLRCSPRSGDLSVYWYQQSLDQGLQFLIQYYNGEERAKGNILERFSAQQFPDLHSELNLSSLELGDSALYFCASRAGGLENTEAFFGQGTRLTVV.

This clonotype appeared a few times. J is TRBJ2-5 and V is TRBV5-5, with D uncertain. Germline CDR1 reads SGHKS; CDR2 reads YYEKEE (reference sequence). Trimming took off 4 bases at V and 4 bases at J, with 14 bases between the two ends. The CDR3 extends over 14 amino acids. The CDR3, as DNA: TGTGCCAGCAGCCTAAAACCGTGGGGAGAGACCCAGTACTTC. Residues: CASSLKPWGETQYF. Together with reference TRBV5-5 and TRBJ2-5, the CDR3 gives the full variable domain: DAGVTQSPTHLIKTRGQQVTLRCSPISGHKSVSWYQQVLGQGPQFIFQYYEKEERGRGNFPDRFSARQFPNYSSELNVNALLLGDSALYLCASSLKPWGETQYFGPGTRLLVL.

This chain connects TRBV27 to TRBJ2-7; unclear D gene. This CDR3 spans 14 amino acids. Per germline, CDR1 MNHEY and CDR2 SMNVEV (reference sequence). Between the trimmed V and J ends, which lost 0 bases and 0 bases, there was a span of 6 bases. The CDR3 reads CASSLSINSYEQYF. The CDR3 DNA reads TGTGCCAGCAGTTTATCTATAAACTCCTACGAGCAGTACTTC.

The gene calls are TRBV20-1 and TRBJ2-1, with a tentative D call TRBD2 (6 bases). The CDR3 length is 11 residues. The V gene's germline CDR1 is DFQATT and CDR2 SNEGSKA (reference sequence). Between the trimmed V and J ends, which lost 5 bases and 8 bases, there was a span of 10 bases. CDR3: CSAGTDDEQFF. The CDR3 DNA reads TGCAGTGCTGGGACTGACGATGAGCAGTTCTTC.

This clonotype was detected ten times or more. This chain links TRBV7-3 with TRBJ2-7, with TRBD1 as a possible D gene (7 bases). This CDR3 has 14 amino acids. Trimming took 4 bases from V and 7 from J, leaving 17 bases between them. From germline, CDR1 is SGHTA and CDR2 FQGTGA. CDR3 loop: CASSSGLSGGEQYF. In DNA, the CDR3 is TGTGCCAGCAGCTCCGGACTATCAGGGGGGGAGCAGTACTTC.

The chain uses TRBV29-1 and TRBJ2-3; no clear D. The CDR3 runs 12 residues. Deletions cut 0 bases from V and 6 bases from J, with 7 bases between. The germline CDR1 and CDR2 sequences are SQVTM and ANQGSEA. The CDR3 DNA reads TGCAGCGTTGAAGATCGTGGGGATACGCAGTATTTT. This translates into CSVEDRGDTQYF.

This clonotype was seen at least ten times. The rearrangement uses TRBV7-9 and TRBJ2-3, with 10 bases fitting TRBD2. Germline CDR1 is SEHNR and CDR2 is FQNEAQ (reference sequence). The junction had 3 bases not matched to a gene; V was cut back by 5 bases and J by 1 base. The CDR3 covers 15 residues. The CDR3 is CASSSGTSGTDTQYF. The CDR3 DNA sequence: TGTGCCAGCAGCAGCGGGACTAGCGGCACAGATACGCAGTATTTT. The variable domain in full, completed from reference TRBV7-9 and TRBJ2-3, reads DTGVSQNPRHKITKRGQNVTFRCDPISEHNRLYWYRQTLGQGPEFLTYFQNEAQLEKSRLLSDRFSAERPKGSFSTLEIQRTEQGDSAMYLCASSSGTSGTDTQYFGPGTRLTVL.